The clone carrying this T cell receptor beta chain came up once. The data were obtained in a study of blood T cell repertoires in COVID-19. Overall study: In each case, the material was cDNA or gDNA derived from T cells, B-cell-depleted T cells, or PBMCs.

Per the authors' pipeline: Nucleated cell counts were estimated from reference gene primer amplification. Generated by immunoSEQ multiplex PCR, the TCRdb table keeps only in-frame clones and is missing some. From that table come the V and J calls and clone size; the DNA was used to work out D and trimming. This table holds fewer than 200,000 clones, roughly 84% found once. Sequenced: peripheral blood. The receptor's source is a man aged 60 to 69 who had recovered from COVID-19.

The CDR3 bases are TGTGCCATCAGTGGCCAACAGGGGTTGGCCTATGGCTACACCTTC. This gives the protein CAISGQQGLAYGYTF. The chain links TRBV10-3 to TRBJ1-2; 7 nucleotides match TRBD1. The CDR3 extends over 15 amino acids. Germline CDR1 is ENHRY and CDR2 is SYGVKD. The ends lost 4 bases at V and 4 bases at J; junction bases unmatched: 9.